Below, 6 T cell receptor beta chains from the same sample are listed, as sequenced in a study of cytotoxic CD8 clonotypes in ibrutinib-treated CLL. Using immunoSEQ multiplex PCR, the repertoire was profiled, and TCRdb retains in-frame clones only, with some absent. The sample records about 130,000 clones, about 85% being singletons. This specimen was PBMCs, taken after 24 months of ibrutinib treatment. The source of these receptors is a human donor with chronic lymphocytic leukemia.

The rearrangement joins TRBV7-8 to TRBJ2-1; D gene uncertain. V shed 6 bases and J shed 6 bases, with 18 bases lying between them. Germline values: CDR1 SGHVS, CDR2 FQNEAQ. This CDR3 comprises 15 residues. CDR3 in amino acids: CASSRQRRSLNEQFF. The CDR3 nucleotides are TGTGCCAGCAGTCGGCAGAGGCGTAGCCTCAATGAGCAGTTCTTC.

This clone was picked up one time. This sequence joins TRBV5-1 and TRBJ2-1, with TRBD1 matching over 7 bases. Germline CDR1 and CDR2: SGHRS and YFSETQ. V shed 1 base and J 1 base; nucleotides not matched to a gene: 2. The CDR3 is 15 residues long. The CDR3 is CASSLLQGSYNEQFF. The CDR3 nucleotides are TGCGCCAGCAGCTTGCTACAGGGGTCCTACAATGAGCAGTTCTTC.

The chain combines TRBV2 with TRBJ1-5; D remains ambiguous. Germline lookup yields CDR1 SNHLY and CDR2 FYNNEI. This CDR3 region has 14 residues. The ends were cut back, 7 bases at V and 0 bases at J, with 10 bases in the middle. Here the CDR3 DNA reads TGTGCCAGCAAACGGCTGTCTAGCAATCAGCCCCAGCATTTT. Translated: CASKRLSSNQPQHF.

The gene calls are TRBV11-3 and TRBJ2-7; 9 nucleotides agree with TRBD1. Germline V lookup: CDR1 SGHNT, CDR2 YENEEA. Trimming took 5 bases from V and 6 from J; bases not matched to a gene: 5. The CDR3 has 13 amino acids. This CDR3 reads CASSPGQGSEQYF. Here the CDR3 DNA reads TGTGCCAGCAGCCCGGGACAGGGAAGCGAGCAGTACTTC.

DNA of the CDR3: TGTGCCAGCAGCCGGACAGGGAAAAACACCGGGGAGCTGTTTTTT. Protein sequence: CASSRTGKNTGELFF. V gene TRBV9 combines with J gene TRBJ2-2, with TRBD1 matching over 8 bases. Germline assignment: CDR1 SGDLS and CDR2 YYNGEE. The trim removed 4 bases at V and 2 bases at J, leaving 4 bases unmatched. This CDR3 is 15 amino acids long.

CDR3 in DNA: TGCGCCAGCATGGATAAACAGGCGGGGCGGCGCGAGCAGTACTTC. Translation gives CASMDKQAGRREQYF. The chain combines TRBV10-2 with TRBJ2-7; perhaps TRBD2 as D (6 bases). The ends were cut back, 7 bases at V and 6 bases at J, with 22 bases in the middle. Germline assignment: CDR1 WSHSY and CDR2 SAAADI. CDR3 length: 15 amino acids.